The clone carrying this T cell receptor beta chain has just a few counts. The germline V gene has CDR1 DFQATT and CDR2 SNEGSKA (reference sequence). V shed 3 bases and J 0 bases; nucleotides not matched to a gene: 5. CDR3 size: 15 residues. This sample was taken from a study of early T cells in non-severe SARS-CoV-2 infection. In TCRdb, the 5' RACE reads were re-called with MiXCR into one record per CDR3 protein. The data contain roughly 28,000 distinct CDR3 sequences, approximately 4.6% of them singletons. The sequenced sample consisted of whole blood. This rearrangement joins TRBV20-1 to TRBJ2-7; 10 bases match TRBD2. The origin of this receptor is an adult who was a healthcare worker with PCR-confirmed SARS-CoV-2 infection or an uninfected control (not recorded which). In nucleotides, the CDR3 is TGCAGTGCTAGGGTACTAGCGGGGTACTCCTACGAGCAGTACTTC. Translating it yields CSARVLAGYSYEQYF.